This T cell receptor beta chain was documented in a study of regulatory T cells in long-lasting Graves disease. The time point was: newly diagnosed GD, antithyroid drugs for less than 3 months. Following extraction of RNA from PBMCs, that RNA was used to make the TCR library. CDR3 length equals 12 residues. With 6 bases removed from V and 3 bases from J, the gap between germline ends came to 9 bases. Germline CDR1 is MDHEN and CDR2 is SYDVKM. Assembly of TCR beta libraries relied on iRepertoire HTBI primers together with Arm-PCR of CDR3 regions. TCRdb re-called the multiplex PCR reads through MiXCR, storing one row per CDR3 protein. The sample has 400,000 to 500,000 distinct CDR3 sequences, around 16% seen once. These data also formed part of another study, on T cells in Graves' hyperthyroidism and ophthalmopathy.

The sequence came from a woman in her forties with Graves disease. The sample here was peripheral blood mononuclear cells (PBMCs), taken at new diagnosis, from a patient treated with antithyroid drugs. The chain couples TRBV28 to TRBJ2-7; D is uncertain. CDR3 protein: CASRTLNYEQYF. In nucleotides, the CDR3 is TGTGCCAGCAGAACTCTGAACTACGAGCAGTACTTC.